These T cell receptor beta chains were read from a single sample in a study of regulatory T cells in long-lasting Graves disease. TCRdb fed the multiplex PCR reads into MiXCR, producing one record per CDR3 protein. The sample shows roughly 560,000 distinct CDR3 sequences, more than 10% of them seen only once. This sample was also put to use in a study of T cells in Graves' hyperthyroidism and ophthalmopathy.

Sequenced material: peripheral blood mononuclear cells (PBMCs), taken at new diagnosis, from a patient treated with antithyroid drugs. All receptors come from a woman younger than 45 with Graves disease. Both conserved end residues are part of each CDR3. A D gene is named only where the DNA matches it firmly. Clone size, where shown, is once, few, many, or a class for clones that have expanded.

CDR3nt: TGTGCCAGCAGATTAGACAGGGATGGTTCACCCCTCCACTTT; CDR3aa: CASRLDRDGSPLHF; v_gene: TRBV11-2; abundance: -; j_gene: TRBJ1-6; d_gene: TRBD1
CDR3nt: TGTGCCAGCAGCTTATTACTCGGGGAGCTGTTTTTT; CDR3aa: CASSLLLGELFF; v_gene: TRBV11-2; abundance: many; j_gene: TRBJ2-2; d_gene: -
CDR3nt: TGTGCCAGCAGCCGGAGACAGGGGAGCACTGAGCAGTTCTTC; CDR3aa: CASSRRQGSTEQFF; v_gene: TRBV11-1; abundance: -; j_gene: TRBJ2-1; d_gene: TRBD1
CDR3nt: TGTGCCAGCAGCCAGGGTGGATCAGGTCAGCCCCAGCATTTT; CDR3aa: CASSQGGSGQPQHF; v_gene: TRBV28; abundance: many; j_gene: TRBJ1-5; d_gene: -
CDR3nt: TGTGCCAGCAGCCAGCGGGCAGGGCGCTCCTACGAGCAGTACTTC; CDR3aa: CASSQRAGRSYEQYF; v_gene: TRBV6-1; abundance: many; j_gene: TRBJ2-7; d_gene: -
CDR3nt: TGTGCCAGCAGCAAGCGGGACATCTTCCCCTACAATGAGCAGTTCTTC; CDR3aa: CASSKRDIFPYNEQFF; v_gene: TRBV6-2/TRBV6-3; abundance: -; j_gene: TRBJ2-1; d_gene: -
CDR3nt: TGTGCCAGCAGCTTAAACTCCGGGCCCCAAGAGACCCAGTACTTC; CDR3aa: CASSLNSGPQETQYF; v_gene: TRBV7-9; abundance: few; j_gene: TRBJ2-5; d_gene: -
CDR3nt: TGTGCCAGCAGTTACGGCGGGGGACAGTCAAGATCCGGGGAGCTGTTTTTT; CDR3aa: CASSYGGGQSRSGELFF; v_gene: TRBV6-5; abundance: -; j_gene: TRBJ2-2; d_gene: -
CDR3nt: TGTGCCAGCAGTCCTGGGAGACTTCTAGTCTACGAGCAGTACTTC; CDR3aa: CASSPGRLLVYEQYF; v_gene: TRBV28; abundance: few; j_gene: TRBJ2-7; d_gene: -
CDR3nt: TGTGCCAGCAGAACCACCCTTGGAGTCGGCGAGCAGTACTTC; CDR3aa: CASRTTLGVGEQYF; v_gene: TRBV6-1; abundance: many; j_gene: TRBJ2-7; d_gene: -
CDR3nt: TGTGCCAGTGGTCCGCCCCTGAACACTGAAGCTTTCTTT; CDR3aa: CASGPPLNTEAFF; v_gene: TRBV19; abundance: -; j_gene: TRBJ1-1; d_gene: -
CDR3nt: TGCAGTGCTAGAGATCATCGGGCCCCCAATCAGCCCCAGCATTTT; CDR3aa: CSARDHRAPNQPQHF; v_gene: TRBV20-1; abundance: many; j_gene: TRBJ1-5; d_gene: -
CDR3nt: TGCAGTGCTAAAGGGTACGCTGTGAACTTC; CDR3aa: CSAKGYAVNF; v_gene: TRBV20-1; abundance: -; j_gene: TRBJ2-5; d_gene: -
CDR3nt: TGTGCCAGCACCTTAGACTCTTCCTACGAGCAGTACTTC; CDR3aa: CASTLDSSYEQYF; v_gene: TRBV13; abundance: many; j_gene: TRBJ2-7; d_gene: -
CDR3nt: TGTGCCAGCAGTACGGGGACTAGTAGATTGAAGTACTTC; CDR3aa: CASSTGTSRLKYF; v_gene: TRBV6-1; abundance: few; j_gene: TRBJ2-7; d_gene: TRBD2
CDR3nt: TGTGCCGGCAGTCTGGGACACCCGGCCCTCAATGAGCAGTTCTTC; CDR3aa: CAGSLGHPALNEQFF; v_gene: TRBV27; abundance: -; j_gene: TRBJ2-1; d_gene: -
CDR3nt: TGTGCCAGCAGTTACTCGATAACGACCGGGGAGCTGTTTTTT; CDR3aa: CASSYSITTGELFF; v_gene: TRBV6-2/TRBV6-3; abundance: many; j_gene: TRBJ2-2; d_gene: -